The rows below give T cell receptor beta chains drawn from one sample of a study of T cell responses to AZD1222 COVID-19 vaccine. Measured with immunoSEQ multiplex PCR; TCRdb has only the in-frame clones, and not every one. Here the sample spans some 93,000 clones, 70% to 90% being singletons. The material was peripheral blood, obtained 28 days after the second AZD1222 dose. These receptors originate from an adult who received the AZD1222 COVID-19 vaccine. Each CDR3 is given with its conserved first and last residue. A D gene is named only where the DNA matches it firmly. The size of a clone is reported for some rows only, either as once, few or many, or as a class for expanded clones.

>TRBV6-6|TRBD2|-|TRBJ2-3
CASSGLAGVTDTQYF
TGTGCCAGCAGTGGACTAGCGGGAGTGACAGATACGCAGTATTTT
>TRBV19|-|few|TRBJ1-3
CASGSRGAGNTIYF
TGTGCCAGTGGCTCTCGGGGGGCTGGAAACACCATATATTTT
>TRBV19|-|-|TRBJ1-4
CASTEANEKLFF
TGTGCTTCGACAGAGGCTAATGAAAAACTGTTTTTT
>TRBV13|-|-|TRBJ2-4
CASSLGGSGIDIQYF
TGTGCCAGCAGCTTAGGAGGGTCTGGGATTGACATTCAGTACTTC
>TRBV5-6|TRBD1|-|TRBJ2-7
CASSLVGTASYEQYF
TGTGCCAGCAGCTTGGTAGGGACAGCGTCCTACGAGCAGTACTTC
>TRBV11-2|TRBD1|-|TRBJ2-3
CASSSYKGANYGDTQYF
TGTGCCAGCAGCTCCTACAAGGGGGCGAATTACGGAGATACGCAGTATTTT
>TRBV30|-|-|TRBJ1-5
CAWPPGRDLEPQHF
TGTGCCTGGCCCCCGGGCAGGGATTTGGAGCCCCAGCATTTT
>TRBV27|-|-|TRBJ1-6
CASSLSGDHSPLHF
TGTGCCAGCAGTTTATCCGGGGATCATTCACCCCTCCACTTT
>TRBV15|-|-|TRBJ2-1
CATSRDAEQFF
TGTGCCACCAGCAGAGATGCTGAGCAGTTCTTC
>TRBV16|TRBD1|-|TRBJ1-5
CASSPDRVGQPQHF
TGTGCCAGCAGCCCAGACAGGGTTGGTCAGCCCCAGCATTTT
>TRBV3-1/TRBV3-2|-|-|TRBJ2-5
CASSQRETQYF
TGTGCCAGCAGCCAACGCGAGACCCAGTACTTC
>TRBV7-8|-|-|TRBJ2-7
CASTYAGGTYEQYF
TGTGCCAGCACCTACGCTGGGGGTACCTACGAGCAGTACTTC
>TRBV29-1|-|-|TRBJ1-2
CSVDATNYGYTF
TGCAGCGTTGACGCGACGAACTATGGCTACACCTTC
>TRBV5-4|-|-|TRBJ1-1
CASSLEQGGNTEAFF
TGTGCCAGCAGCTTGGAACAGGGAGGGAACACTGAAGCTTTCTTT
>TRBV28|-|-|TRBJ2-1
CASSFGSLNKQFF
TGTGCCAGCAGTTTTGGTTCCCTCAATAAGCAGTTCTTC
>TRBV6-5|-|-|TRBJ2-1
CASSYSQGPGDEQFF
TGTGCCAGCAGTTACTCCCAGGGCCCTGGGGATGAGCAGTTCTTC
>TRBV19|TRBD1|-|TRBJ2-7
CASRPRQGRFVEQYF
TGTGCCAGTAGACCGCGACAGGGCCGGTTTGTCGAGCAGTACTTC
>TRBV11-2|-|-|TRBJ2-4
CASSPAGNIQYF
TGTGCCAGCAGCCCCGCCGGAAACATTCAGTACTTC
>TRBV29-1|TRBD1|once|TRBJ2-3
CSARQGASTDTQYF
TGCAGCGCTCGACAGGGCGCTAGCACAGATACGCAGTATTTT
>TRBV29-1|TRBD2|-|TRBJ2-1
CSVARGTSADNEQFF
TGCAGCGTCGCCAGGGGGACTAGCGCCGACAATGAGCAGTTCTTC
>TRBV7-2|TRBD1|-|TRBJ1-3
CASSGQGAAGNTIYF
TGTGCCAGCAGCGGACAGGGGGCCGCTGGAAACACCATATATTTT
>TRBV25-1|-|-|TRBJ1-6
CASSEFRGSNSPLHF
TGTGCCAGCAGTGAATTTCGGGGGAGCAACTCACCCCTCCACTTT
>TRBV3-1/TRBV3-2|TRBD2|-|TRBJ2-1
CASSGLAVQDEQFF
TGTGCCAGCAGCGGACTAGCGGTACAGGATGAGCAGTTCTTC
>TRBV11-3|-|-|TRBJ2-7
CASSLVSGPYEQYF
TGTGCCAGCAGCTTAGTGTCAGGCCCCTACGAGCAGTACTTC
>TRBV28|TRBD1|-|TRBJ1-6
CASSSAGQGDSPLHF
TGTGCCAGCAGTTCCGCGGGACAGGGGGATTCACCCCTCCACTTT
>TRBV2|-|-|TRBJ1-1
CASSVQGGNTEAFF
TGTGCCAGCAGTGTTCAGGGAGGGAACACTGAAGCTTTCTTT
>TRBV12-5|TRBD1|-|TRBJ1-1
CASGSSNRDSEAFF
TGTGCTAGTGGCTCCTCCAACCGGGACAGCGAAGCTTTCTTT
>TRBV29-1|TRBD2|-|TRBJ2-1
CSVEKRGAILGSNEQFF
TGCAGCGTTGAGAAGCGGGGGGCGATTTTAGGGTCCAATGAGCAGTTCTTC
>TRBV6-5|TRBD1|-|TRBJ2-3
CAGKDRVGTDTQYF
TGTGCCGGAAAGGACAGGGTTGGGACAGATACGCAGTATTTT
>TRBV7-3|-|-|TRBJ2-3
CASSRGQTDTQYF
TGTGCCAGCAGCCGAGGACAGACAGATACGCAGTATTTT
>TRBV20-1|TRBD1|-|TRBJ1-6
CSANDRGDNSPLHF
TGCAGTGCTAATGACAGGGGTGATAATTCACCCCTCCACTTT
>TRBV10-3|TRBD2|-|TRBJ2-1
CAISESGLAVFDEQFF
TGTGCCATCAGTGAGTCGGGACTAGCGGTGTTCGATGAGCAGTTCTTC
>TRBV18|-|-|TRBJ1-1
CASSPRDGSNTEAFF
TGTGCCAGCTCACCACGGGACGGATCGAACACTGAAGCTTTCTTT
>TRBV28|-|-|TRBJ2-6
CASSGRRTGANVLTF
TGTGCCAGCAGTGGAAGGAGGACTGGGGCCAACGTCCTGACTTTC
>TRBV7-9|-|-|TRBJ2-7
CASSKGEFRNF
TGTGCCAGCAGCAAGGGCGAATTTCGTAACTTC
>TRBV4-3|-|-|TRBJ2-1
CASSQDRAGYNEQFF
TGCGCCAGCAGCCAAGATCGGGCAGGGTACAATGAGCAGTTCTTC
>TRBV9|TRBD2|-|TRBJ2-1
CASSVAGGLENEQFF
TGTGCCAGCAGCGTAGCGGGGGGACTTGAAAATGAGCAGTTCTTC